This TCR beta chain was found in a study of blood T cells in healthy people across ages. Study-wide context: Capture via template switching afforded approximately one barcoded beta molecule per two T cells.

Per germline, CDR1 LNHDA and CDR2 SQIVND (reference sequence). V was clipped by 2 bases and J by 4 bases, with 9 bases between them. The CDR3 is 15 amino acids. For the second PCR, which ran for about 7 to 11 cycles, a sample-barcoded 5' primer and a J-beta primer mix were used. TCRdb fed the 5' RACE reads into MiXCR, producing one record per CDR3 protein. Here the sample spans more than 1 million distinct CDR3 sequences, under 45% being singletons. The chain joins TRBV19 to TRBJ2-6, with D maybe TRBD1 (6 bases). Sample: blood. This receptor was obtained from a woman aged 60 to 75 in good health. The CDR3 protein is CASSITGPGANVLTF. The CDR3 DNA reads as TGTGCCAGTAGTATAACAGGGCCCGGGGCCAACGTCCTGACTTTC.